These T cell receptor beta chains were read from a single sample in a study of neurological immune-mediated disorders. Via MiXCR, TCRdb re-called the 5' RACE reads, giving one row per CDR3 protein. This sample has around 40,000 distinct CDR3 sequences; roughly an eighth occur once, and the top ten carry about 1.3%. The sequenced sample was PBMCs. The receptor set was obtained from a female donor in good health. The CDR3 runs from the conserved cysteine through the conserved F or W. The D gene is left open where the match is weak. A clone size is listed for some rows: how often the clone was seen (once, few, many), or a class if it is expanded.

j_call: TRBJ1-2
v_call: TRBV12-3/TRBV12-4
clone_size: .
d_call: TRBD1
cdr3_aa: CASSYPGQGGGYTF
cdr3_nt: TGTGCCAGCAGTTACCCGGGACAGGGGGGAGGCTACACCTTC

j_call: TRBJ2-1
v_call: TRBV3-1
clone_size: many
d_call: .
cdr3_aa: CASSQDGRIYNEQFF
cdr3_nt: TGTGCCAGCAGCCAAGATGGGCGGATCTACAATGAGCAGTTCTTC

j_call: TRBJ2-5
v_call: TRBV5-1
clone_size: many
d_call: TRBD1
cdr3_aa: CASSQQGFGETQYF
cdr3_nt: TGCGCCAGCAGCCAACAGGGGTTTGGAGAGACCCAGTACTTC

j_call: TRBJ2-7
v_call: TRBV20-1
clone_size: .
d_call: .
cdr3_aa: CSALIPNIDRQYF
cdr3_nt: TGCAGTGCCCTTATCCCCAACATAGACCGGCAGTACTTC

j_call: TRBJ1-1
v_call: TRBV20-1
clone_size: many
d_call: .
cdr3_aa: CSAQSDGRLTEAFF
cdr3_nt: TGCAGTGCGCAATCGGACGGACGTCTCACTGAAGCTTTCTTT

j_call: TRBJ2-1
v_call: TRBV5-6
clone_size: many
d_call: TRBD2
cdr3_aa: CASSSSGGAGEQFF
cdr3_nt: TGTGCCAGCAGCTCTAGCGGGGGGGCGGGTGAGCAGTTCTTC

j_call: TRBJ2-7
v_call: TRBV12-3/TRBV12-4
clone_size: .
d_call: .
cdr3_aa: CASSLGRLGEQYF
cdr3_nt: TGTGCCAGCAGTTTGGGCAGACTTGGGGAGCAGTACTTC

j_call: TRBJ2-5
v_call: TRBV11-2
clone_size: many
d_call: TRBD1
cdr3_aa: CASSLGTGWKETQYF
cdr3_nt: TGTGCCAGCAGCTTGGGGACAGGGTGGAAGGAGACCCAGTACTTC

j_call: TRBJ2-5
v_call: TRBV3-1
clone_size: few
d_call: TRBD2
cdr3_aa: CASSPRTRSGSETQYF
cdr3_nt: TGTGCCAGCAGCCCCAGGACTAGGAGCGGGTCGGAGACCCAGTACTTC

j_call: TRBJ1-3
v_call: TRBV6-5
clone_size: many
d_call: TRBD1
cdr3_aa: CASQGDRSSGNTIYF
cdr3_nt: TGTGCCAGCCAAGGGGACAGGAGCTCTGGAAACACCATATATTTT